This T cell receptor (beta chain) is drawn from a study of T cells expressing NK-cell markers. Study details: It was sorted CD3+CD56-NKG2C+, CD3+CD56+NKG2C- and CD3+CD56+NKG2C+ T cells that provided the TCR beta repertoires. HCMV seropositivity characterized most of the eight sequenced donors, and seronegativity one. The study, taken as a whole, reports: Among CD8+ T cells from roughly six donors, dominant NKG2C+ clonotypes accounted for about 1.0-7.0%.

CDR1 is SGHKS and CDR2 is YYEKEE in the germline V gene (reference sequence). CDR3 length: 16 amino acids. Details on this clonotype: What it binds is unknown.

No DNA is given; TCRdb re-called the 5' RACE reads and lists each CDR3 protein once. This table holds fewer than 400,000 distinct CDR3 sequences. The TCR was taken from a man aged 18 to 70 in good health. Sequenced: blood T cells: a sorted CD56 or NKG2C T cell subset, CD4+ or CD8+ T cells, or bulk PBMC T cells (not recorded which). The rearrangement uses TRBV5-5 and TRBJ2-2; TCRdb indicates TRBD2, and absent DNA this call remains unverified. The CDR3 loop reads CASRHGTRGSTGELFF.